A selection of T cell receptor beta chains follows, all from one sample in a study of patients and donors after allogeneic stem cell transplantation. MiXCR, run by TCRdb on the RT-PCR reads, gives a single entry per CDR3 protein. Among about 410,000 distinct CDR3 sequences listed, 16% were seen once. What was sequenced was blood, either unsorted or a sorted T cell fraction (not recorded which). These receptors were obtained from a human donor who was either an allogeneic HSCT recipient or a stem cell or donor lymphocyte infusion donor (not recorded which). It is not recorded whose cells these are; they may come from a transplant donor. CDR3s include the opening cysteine and the closing phenylalanine or tryptophan. D genes are given only for firm matches. Expanded clones are given a class, and other clones once, few, many or no size at all.

J gene,D gene,V gene,clone size,CDR3 DNA,CDR3 protein
TRBJ2-3,TRBD1,TRBV24-1,-,TGTGCCACCAGTGAGGAATACAGGGGGTCTAGCACAGATACGCAGTATTTT,CATSEEYRGSSTDTQYF
TRBJ1-5,-,TRBV18,-,TGTGCCAGCTCACAGAATGGGGATCAGCCCCAGCATTTT,CASSQNGDQPQHF
TRBJ2-5,TRBD1,TRBV7-2,few,TGTGCCAGCAGCAAACAGGGGGCCCCCCAACCCCAGTACTTC,CASSKQGAPQPQYF
TRBJ1-2,-,TRBV3-1,-,TGTGCCAGCAGCCAAGGGGACGGCTACACCTTC,CASSQGDGYTF
TRBJ1-6,-,TRBV11-2,few,TGTGCCAGCAGCTTATCGGGGAACTCCTATAATTCACCCCTCCACTTT,CASSLSGNSYNSPLHF
TRBJ2-3,TRBD2,TRBV12-3/TRBV12-4,many,TGTGCCAGCAGTTCCCTTAGCGGGATAGGAGATACGCAGTATTTT,CASSSLSGIGDTQYF
TRBJ1-3,-,TRBV7-9,many,TGTGCCAGCAGCTCCGGACAGACTGGAAACACCATATATTTT,CASSSGQTGNTIYF
TRBJ2-1,-,TRBV24-1,few,TGTGCCACCAGTGATTTTCGCCGGGGGCCAATAAATGAGCAGTTCTTC,CATSDFRRGPINEQFF
TRBJ2-7,-,TRBV5-5,few,TGTGCCAGCAGCTTACTGGGCAGCTTCTACGAGCAGTACTTC,CASSLLGSFYEQYF
TRBJ2-5,-,TRBV2,few,TGTGCCAGCAGTGAGGTTGACTACCAAGAGACCCAGTACTTC,CASSEVDYQETQYF
TRBJ2-7,TRBD1,TRBV5-5,many,TGTGCCAGCAGCAACCCGGGACAGGGGGCTTACGAGCAGTACTTC,CASSNPGQGAYEQYF
TRBJ1-2,-,TRBV7-9,-,TGTGCCAGCAGCTCACACAATGCGAATGGCTACACCTTC,CASSSHNANGYTF
TRBJ2-7,TRBD1,TRBV27,-,TGTGCCAGCACCTCTCGTGACAGGGGCTCCTACGAGCAGTACTTC,CASTSRDRGSYEQYF
TRBJ2-5,-,TRBV12-3/TRBV12-4,many,TGTGCCACAGGACACACGTTCCAAGAGACCCAGTACTTC,CATGHTFQETQYF
TRBJ2-1,-,TRBV29-1,-,TGCAGCGTTGTGTCACCCACTAGATTTGAGCAGTTCTTC,CSVVSPTRFEQFF
TRBJ2-3,-,TRBV7-9,-,TGTGCCAGCAGCTCCCTTTCGGGGAGCACAGATACGCAGTATTTT,CASSSLSGSTDTQYF
TRBJ2-7,TRBD2,TRBV7-9,-,TGTGCCAGCAGCGGAAGAGGACTAGCTTCCTACGAGCAGTACTTC,CASSGRGLASYEQYF
TRBJ1-6,TRBD1,TRBV9,-,TGTGCCAGCAGCGCCCGACAGGGAGAATCACCCCTCCACTTT,CASSARQGESPLHF